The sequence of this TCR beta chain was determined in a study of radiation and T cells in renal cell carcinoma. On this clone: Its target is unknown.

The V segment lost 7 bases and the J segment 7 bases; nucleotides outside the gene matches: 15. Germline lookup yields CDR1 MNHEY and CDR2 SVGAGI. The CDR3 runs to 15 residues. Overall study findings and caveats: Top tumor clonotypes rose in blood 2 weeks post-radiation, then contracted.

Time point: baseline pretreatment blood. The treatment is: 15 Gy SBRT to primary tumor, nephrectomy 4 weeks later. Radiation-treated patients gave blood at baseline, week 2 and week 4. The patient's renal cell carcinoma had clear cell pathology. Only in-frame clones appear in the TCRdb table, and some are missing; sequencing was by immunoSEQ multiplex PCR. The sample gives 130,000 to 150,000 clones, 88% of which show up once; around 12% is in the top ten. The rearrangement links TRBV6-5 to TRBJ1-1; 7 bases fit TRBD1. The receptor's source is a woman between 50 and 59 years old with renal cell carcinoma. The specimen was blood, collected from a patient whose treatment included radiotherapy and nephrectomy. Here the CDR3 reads CASIVWRGQRNEAFF. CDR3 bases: TGTGCCAGCATTGTATGGAGGGGGCAGCGAAATGAAGCTTTCTTT.